A selection of T cell receptor beta chains follows, all from one sample in a study of shared clonotypes between healthy human individuals. The data were produced by immunoSEQ multiplex PCR, yet TCRdb's version contains in-frame clones alone and is incomplete. The table shows over 700,000 clones, with about two thirds occurring only once. The material sequenced was memory CD4+ T cells sorted from blood. The receptors were sampled from a woman between 25 and 40 years old in good health. Each CDR3 is given with its conserved first and last residue. A D gene is named only where the DNA matches it firmly. The size entry is marked missing in some rows and otherwise reads once, few, many or a size class.

TRBJ2-1,TRBV19,TRBD2,.,CASSIYGTSGTRNEQFF,TGTGCCAGTAGTATCTACGGGACTAGCGGGACCCGCAATGAGCAGTTCTTC
TRBJ2-3,TRBV25-1,TRBD2,.,CASSSLLGGKVGTDTQYF,TGTGCCAGCAGCTCCTTGTTGGGAGGGAAGGTCGGCACAGATACGCAGTATTTT
TRBJ2-7,TRBV4-2,.,.,CASSQEAVGGKSSGYEQYF,TGTGCCAGCAGCCAAGAGGCAGTAGGCGGTAAGTCCTCAGGCTACGAGCAGTACTTC
TRBJ1-2,TRBV11-2,.,.,CASSLVGNYGYTF,TGTGCCAGCAGCTTAGTAGGAAACTATGGCTACACCTTC
TRBJ2-2,TRBV29-1,.,.,CSAGTSNTGELFF,TGCAGCGCCGGGACATCGAACACCGGGGAGCTGTTTTTT
TRBJ1-3,TRBV28,TRBD1,.,CASSLWTGGNTIYF,TGTGCCAGCAGTTTATGGACAGGGGGAAACACCATATATTTT
TRBJ1-5,TRBV7-9,TRBD1,many,CASSPDRESRPQHF,TGTGCCAGCAGCCCTGACAGGGAATCGCGGCCCCAGCATTTT
TRBJ2-1,TRBV28,TRBD1,few,CASSKSGTGWFYEQFF,TGTGCCAGCAGTAAGTCCGGGACAGGGTGGTTTTATGAGCAGTTCTTC
TRBJ1-1,TRBV19,.,.,CATRGGVAFF,TGTGCCACCCGAGGGGGGGTGGCTTTCTTT
TRBJ2-7,TRBV27,TRBD2,.,CASSLGGRGLDLAEIEQYF,TGTGCCAGCAGTCTCGGAGGAAGGGGCTTAGACCTAGCGGAGATCGAGCAGTACTTC
TRBJ2-7,TRBV25-1,.,.,CASSALSTGVSYEQYF,TGTGCCAGCAGTGCGTTATCAACGGGAGTGTCCTACGAGCAGTACTTC
TRBJ1-2,TRBV5-1,.,.,CASGSREEGYGYTF,TGCGCCAGCGGGTCCAGGGAGGAGGGATATGGCTACACCTTC
TRBJ2-1,TRBV19,TRBD2,.,CASSISSAGGYNEQFF,TGTGCCAGTAGTATCTCCTCAGCGGGAGGGTACAATGAGCAGTTCTTC
TRBJ2-5,TRBV15,TRBD2,.,CATSRELSSGVFYQETQYF,TGTGCCACCAGCAGAGAACTGAGTAGCGGGGTGTTTTACCAAGAGACCCAGTACTTC
TRBJ2-7,TRBV7-9,.,.,CASSLNGEQYF,TGTGCCAGCAGCTTAAATGGCGAGCAGTACTTC
TRBJ1-3,TRBV28,.,.,CASSSPIGPFSGNTIYF,TGTGCCAGCAGTTCCCCCATAGGGCCATTCTCTGGAAACACCATATATTTT
TRBJ1-5,TRBV30,.,once,CAWSTGNGQPQHF,TGTGCCTGGAGTACCGGGAATGGGCAGCCCCAGCATTTT
TRBJ2-7,TRBV25-1,.,.,CASSEASPYEQYF,TGTGCCAGCAGTGAGGCTAGTCCCTACGAGCAGTACTTC
TRBJ1-1,TRBV13,TRBD1,.,CASSHRQGITEAFF,TGTGCCAGCAGCCACAGACAGGGGATCACTGAAGCTTTCTTT
TRBJ2-1,TRBV15,TRBD2,.,CATSRGLAENEQFF,TGTGCCACCAGCAGGGGGCTAGCGGAAAATGAGCAGTTCTTC
TRBJ2-7,TRBV28,.,.,CASSGGSSIDEQYF,TGTGCCAGCTCTGGTGGTAGTTCTATTGACGAGCAGTACTTC
TRBJ2-3,TRBV5-4,.,.,CASSGVGHRGTDTQYF,TGTGCCAGCAGCGGGGTGGGGCATCGGGGCACAGATACGCAGTATTTT
TRBJ1-2,TRBV5-1,.,.,CASSLVSGVMPNYGYTF,TGCGCCAGCAGCTTGGTTTCAGGGGTTATGCCTAACTATGGCTACACCTTC
TRBJ1-5,TRBV18,.,.,CASSPELNQPQHF,TGTGCCAGCTCACCGGAGCTCAATCAGCCCCAGCATTTT
TRBJ2-7,TRBV6-6,.,.,CASSYSKDYEQYF,TGTGCCAGCAGTTACTCCAAGGACTACGAGCAGTACTTC
TRBJ2-7,TRBV4-1,TRBD2,.,CASSQTHSGSYEQYF,TGCGCCAGCAGCCAGACCCACAGCGGGAGTTACGAGCAGTACTTC
TRBJ2-5,TRBV13,TRBD2,.,CASSSRLAGPQYF,TGTGCCAGCAGCTCCAGACTAGCGGGACCCCAGTACTTC
TRBJ1-3,TRBV6-6,.,.,CASKPSGTGNTIYF,TGTGCCAGCAAACCGTCGGGGACTGGAAACACCATATATTTT
TRBJ2-1,TRBV7-8,.,.,CASSLNGARQVYNEQFF,TGTGCCAGCAGCTTAAACGGGGCCCGCCAGGTTTACAATGAGCAGTTCTTC
TRBJ2-6,TRBV7-9,TRBD1,few,CASSRRTGENSGANVLTF,TGTGCCAGCAGCCGCCGGACAGGGGAAAACTCTGGGGCCAACGTCCTGACTTTC
TRBJ2-7,TRBV5-6,TRBD1,.,CASSLGSRGRGHEQYF,TGTGCCAGCAGCTTGGGGAGTAGGGGGCGCGGCCACGAGCAGTACTTC
TRBJ2-1,TRBV28,.,.,CASSWGSFNEQFF,TGTGCCAGCAGTTGGGGCTCGTTCAATGAGCAGTTCTTC
TRBJ1-5,TRBV15,.,few,CATSRVGEPQHF,TGTGCCACCAGCAGAGTTGGGGAGCCCCAGCATTTT
TRBJ1-2,TRBV5-1,TRBD1,once,CASSRTGSGYTF,TGCGCCAGCAGCCGGACAGGGAGTGGCTACACCTTC
TRBJ2-1,TRBV7-2,TRBD2,.,CASSSTSGNYNEQFF,TGTGCCAGCAGCTCGACTAGCGGAAATTACAATGAGCAGTTCTTC
TRBJ2-7,TRBV28,.,.,CASRLDRAKYEQYF,TGTGCCAGCAGGTTGGACAGAGCAAAATACGAGCAGTACTTC
TRBJ2-1,TRBV6-4,TRBD2,few,CASRSTSGRNEQFF,TGTGCCAGCAGATCAACTAGCGGGAGGAATGAGCAGTTCTTC
TRBJ2-1,TRBV11-3,.,few,CASSFRQYNEQFF,TGTGCCAGCAGCTTCAGACAGTACAATGAGCAGTTCTTC
TRBJ1-2,TRBV4-1,.,.,CASSQESRGDYGYTF,TGCGCCAGCAGCCAAGAATCCAGGGGCGACTATGGCTACACCTTC
TRBJ2-4,TRBV4-1,TRBD1,.,CASSQGRQGPAKNIQYF,TGCGCCAGCAGCCAAGGTCGACAGGGTCCCGCCAAAAACATTCAGTACTTC
TRBJ2-1,TRBV20-1,.,.,CSAGSRIEQFF,TGCAGTGCTGGCTCTAGAATTGAGCAGTTCTTC
TRBJ2-2,TRBV9,TRBD1,.,CASSVAAGQGGNTGELFF,TGTGCCAGCAGCGTAGCCGCGGGACAGGGGGGGAACACCGGGGAGCTGTTTTTT
TRBJ1-2,TRBV9,TRBD1,.,CASSAGGTGGAGGGYTF,TGTGCCAGCAGCGCAGGTGGGACAGGGGGCGCCGGTGGCGGCTACACCTTC
TRBJ2-1,TRBV7-2,TRBD2,.,CASSLRTSGSGEQFF,TGTGCCAGCAGCTTAAGGACTAGCGGGAGCGGGGAGCAGTTCTTC
TRBJ2-3,TRBV4-1,TRBD2,.,CASSQDVGLAGGLDTQYF,TGCGCCAGCAGCCAAGATGTGGGACTAGCGGGTGGTTTAGATACGCAGTATTTT
TRBJ1-2,TRBV5-4,TRBD1,.,CASSLQGAPGGYTF,TGTGCCAGCAGCTTACAGGGGGCCCCTGGGGGCTACACCTTC
TRBJ1-5,TRBV28,TRBD1,.,CASSLGGTGGPYSNQPQHF,TGTGCCAGCAGTTTAGGAGGGACAGGGGGCCCCTATAGCAATCAGCCCCAGCATTTT
TRBJ2-2,TRBV7-8,TRBD1,.,CASSSRVGTGVTGELFF,TGTGCCAGCAGCTCCAGGGTAGGGACAGGGGTCACCGGGGAGCTGTTTTTT
TRBJ2-7,TRBV9,.,few,CASSVGDTNYEQYF,TGTGCCAGCAGCGTAGGGGACACAAACTACGAGCAGTACTTC
TRBJ1-4,TRBV28,.,few,CASQGTDEKLFF,TGTGCCAGCCAAGGGACGGATGAAAAACTGTTTTTT
TRBJ2-6,TRBV6-5,.,.,CASRQGGSGANVLTF,TGTGCCAGCAGACAAGGGGGCTCTGGGGCCAACGTCCTGACTTTC
TRBJ2-7,TRBV6-6,.,.,CASSYSYSDNYEQYF,TGTGCCAGCAGTTACAGTTACTCGGACAACTACGAGCAGTACTTC
TRBJ1-1,TRBV28,TRBD1,.,CASSLILQTGGLLNTEAFF,TGTGCCAGCAGTCTGATCCTACAGACAGGGGGCTTGCTGAACACTGAAGCTTTCTTT
TRBJ1-2,TRBV15,.,.,CATSRAQLWAGGYTF,TGTGCCACCAGCAGGGCTCAACTCTGGGCTGGCGGCTACACCTTC
TRBJ2-5,TRBV27,TRBD1,once,CASSWDRETQYF,TGTGCCAGCAGTTGGGACAGGGAGACCCAGTACTTC
TRBJ2-7,TRBV5-1,.,.,CASSDSGEQYF,TGCGCCAGCAGTGACAGCGGCGAGCAGTACTTC
TRBJ1-3,TRBV5-1,.,.,CASSLFEGGNTIYF,TGCGCCAGCAGCTTGTTTGAAGGGGGAAACACCATATATTTT